Following are 29 T cell receptor beta chains from one sample sequenced in a study of tumor and adjacent non-tumor tissue in lung cancer. No cell sorting was done before RNA was extracted from the tissue. More than 3 cm separated this lung sample from the edge of the tumor. The library came from three nested PCR rounds adapted from ARM-PCR protocols. TCRdb ran MiXCR on the multiplex PCR reads and lists one entry per CDR3 protein. The sample contains 45,000 to 65,000 distinct CDR3 sequences, 74% of which appear only once. The specimen was distant non-tumor lung tissue. The source of these receptors is a woman in her sixties with non-small cell lung cancer.

Concerning this clonotype itself: Sequence at one end of the junction differs from germline and may be a read error. The rearrangement uses TRBV5-5 and TRBJ2-1; D unresolved. This CDR3 region has 15 residues. The V gene's germline CDR1 is SGHKS and CDR2 YYEKEE (reference sequence). CDR3 sequence (DNA): TGTGCCAGCAGCCTCCTAGGACGGTACTACAATGAGCAGTTTTTC. This encodes CASSLLGRYYNEQFF.

As regards this clonotype: Germline and junction disagree at one end, which may indicate a read error. V and J are TRBV6-1 and TRBJ1-2, with D possibly matching TRBD1 (5 bases). CDR1 and CDR2 from the germline V gene are MNHNS and SASEGT. The CDR3 has 14 amino acids. CDR3 region: CTSTVGDAGYGYTF. In DNA form, the CDR3 reads TGTACCAGCACCGTGGGGGACGCCGGCTATGGCTACACCTTC.

This clonotype has a single count. Without the conserved terminal phenylalanine or tryptophan, this CDR3 likely stems from a read error. The DNA of the CDR3 is TGCAGTGTTGCGCAGTTGGGGGAGACAGTTACGCAGTATTGT. Residues: CSVAQLGETVTQYC. The V call is TRBV29-1, the J call TRBJ2-3; D may correspond to TRBD1 or TRBD2 (5 bases each). The germline CDR1 and CDR2 sequences are SQVTM and ANQGSEA. The CDR3 totals 14 residues.

There are a few counts of this clonotype. A much larger clone sits a single nucleotide away, making a read error possible. This chain uses TRBV28 with TRBJ2-2; TRBD2 matches at 8 bases. This CDR3 spans 15 amino acids. Germline V gives CDR1 MDHEN, CDR2 SYDVKM. The V gene end was trimmed by 8 bases and the J gene end by 4 bases; junction bases not matched to a gene: 9. DNA of the CDR3: TGTGCCAGCTGTCCCGGACTAGCCCGCACCGGGGAGCTGTTTTTT. Protein product: CASCPGLARTGELFF.

The chain recombines TRBV11-2 with TRBJ1-5; 8 nucleotides align to TRBD1. The CDR3 spans 14 residues. Per germline, CDR1 SGHAT and CDR2 FQNNGV. Germline trimming cut 5 bases from V and 16 bases from J; bases unmatched to any gene: 16. DNA for the CDR3: TGTGCCAGCAGCAGGACAGGGACCGGTCAGCACCAACATTTT. Amino acids: CASSRTGTGQHQHF.

At least ten counts were recorded for this clonotype. The rearrangement uses TRBV20-1 and TRBJ2-7; 7 bases agree with TRBD2. The CDR3 consists of 12 residues. Germline values: CDR1 DFQATT, CDR2 SNEGSKA (reference sequence). After removal of 7 bases from V and 2 bases from J, the junction contained 5 bases not matched to a gene. The CDR3 protein is CSVSSGTYEQYF. Written as DNA, the CDR3 is TGCAGTGTCTCTAGCGGAACCTACGAGCAGTACTTC.

This clonotype was counted a single time. The chain recombines TRBV4-3 with TRBJ2-1; 7 nucleotides match TRBD2. Germline V lookup: CDR1 LGHNA, CDR2 YSLEER. This CDR3 region has 15 residues. With 4 bases clipped from V and 8 bases from J, the junction kept 11 bases outside the gene matches. The CDR3 DNA sequence: TGCGCCAGCAGCCCGAGCGGGATGGTTGGCGATGAGCAGTTCTTC. Residues: CASSPSGMVGDEQFF.

The chain employs TRBV4-1 and TRBJ1-1, with D possibly matching TRBD1 (5 bases). V gave up 1 base and J gave up 6 bases, with 15 bases separating them. In germline, CDR1 is MGHRA, CDR2 YSYEKL. The CDR3 has 15 amino acids. The CDR3 spells CASSQGQRASAEAFF. CDR3 nucleotide sequence: TGCGCCAGCAGCCAAGGACAGAGGGCGAGCGCTGAAGCTTTCTTT.

The sample holds many counts of this clonotype. V usage is TRBV29-1 and J usage is TRBJ1-2; D not certain. CDR3 length equals 12 residues. CDR1 and CDR2 from the germline V gene are SQVTM and ANQGSEA. The V end was cut by 1 base, the J end by 5 bases, with 8 bases between. The CDR3 DNA reads TGCAGCGTTGAAGGGGCTTTTTATGGCTACACCTTC. Protein: CSVEGAFYGYTF. Full variable domain (remainder filled in from reference TRBV29-1 and TRBJ1-2): SAVISQKPSRDICQRGTSLTIQCQVDSQVTMMFWYRQQPGQSLTLIATANQGSEATYESGFVIDKFPISRPNLTFSTLTVSNMSPEDSSIYLCSVEGAFYGYTFGSGTRLTVV.

Comments on this clonotype: The junction shows a germline mismatch at one end, possibly a read error. The rearrangement uses TRBV6-2 or TRBV6-3 and TRBJ2-2, with D unclear. This CDR3 contains 17 residues. CDR1 MNHEY and CDR2 SVGEGT come from the germline V gene. The CDR3 coding sequence is TGTGCCAGCAATTACATCCAACAGAGGACCAACACCGGGGAGCTGTTTTTT. Its protein product is CASNYIQQRTNTGELFF.

This clonotype ranks as medium-sized. This sequence joins TRBV29-1 and TRBJ2-3, with D perhaps TRBD2 (5 bases). Trimming removed 4 bases at V and 4 bases at J, with 12 bases between. Looked up from germline, CDR1 is SQVTM and CDR2 is ANQGSEA. The CDR3 contains 13 residues. The CDR3 DNA reads as TGCAGCGTTGGTGAGGGCCTCGCAGATACGCAGTATTTT. As protein: CSVGEGLADTQYF.

On this clonotype itself: A read error may produce the germline difference seen at one junction end. The chain links TRBV6-6 to TRBJ2-1; weak D call: TRBD2 (5 bases). The CDR3 length is 14 residues. The germline CDR1 and CDR2 sequences are MNHNY and SVGAGI (reference sequence). The chain's CDR3 is CASSYEGAFSEQFF. The CDR3 nucleotides read TGCGCCAGCAGTTACGAGGGAGCCTTCAGTGAGCAGTTCTTC.

This chain links TRBV5-4 with TRBJ1-1; 12 positions agree with TRBD1. Germline CDR1 is SGHNT and CDR2 is YYREEE (reference sequence). The CDR3 runs 16 residues. J gave up 10 bases and V 7 bases, and 17 bases lay outside the gene matches. The CDR3 nucleotides are TGTGCCAGCGAAGAGGGGACAGGGGGCGCGGAGTTTGGAGCTTTCTTT. Translation gives CASEEGTGGAEFGAFF.

The chain joins TRBV7-9 to TRBJ2-2; no clear D. The CDR3 is made up of 13 amino acids. Germline-derived CDR1 and CDR2 are SEHNR and FQNEAQ (reference sequence). This chain's CDR3 is CASCLTASGELFF. Written as DNA, the CDR3 is TGTGCTAGCTGCTTAACGGCTTCCGGGGAGCTGTTTTTT.

The chain combines TRBV6-2 or TRBV6-3 with TRBJ2-7, with 7 bases lining up with TRBD2. Per the germline V gene, CDR1 is MNHEY and CDR2 is SVGEGT. The CDR3 contains 15 residues. J was trimmed by 5 bases and V by 10 bases; bases with no gene match: 17. The CDR3 nucleotides are TGTGCCACAGGGATTCTACTAGCGTTGGGGCACGAGCAGTACTTC. Translation: CATGILLALGHEQYF.

By share, this clonotype counts as medium-sized. The chain uses TRBV29-1 and TRBJ2-3; D might be TRBD1 (6 bases). The CDR3 consists of 15 residues. The germline CDR1 and CDR2 sequences are SQVTM and ANQGSEA. V was cut by 7 bases and J by 0 bases, with 17 bases left in between. CDR3 nucleotides: TGCAGCGCAATGAAGGACAGTTCGAGCACAGATACGCAGTATTTT. Amino acid sequence: CSAMKDSSSTDTQYF.

A note on this clonotype: One end of the junction fails to match germline, which may point to a read error. V and J are TRBV28 and TRBJ2-4; no clear D gene. Germline values: CDR1 MDHEN, CDR2 SYDVKM. The CDR3 spans 15 residues. The CDR3 DNA follows: TGTGCCAGCAGTGTCTATGGAGTGGAAGGAAACATCCAGTACTTC. Translated, it gives CASSVYGVEGNIQYF.

As for this clonotype: A much larger clone lies one base from this, so it may be a read error. CDR3 sequence: CSVDTDMQYF. In DNA, the CDR3 is TGCAGCGTTGACACAGATATGCAGTATTTT. The chain is built from TRBV29-1 and TRBJ2-3; D gene ambiguous. CDR1 and CDR2 (germline): SQVTM, ANQGSEA. The length of the CDR3 is 10 residues.

This clonotype was detected many times. This may arise from a read error, as a much more abundant clone is one base away. The genes are TRBV12-3 or TRBV12-4 and TRBJ1-1; the D is unclear. The V end lost 4 bases, the J end lost 6 bases, and 12 bases lay between the germline ends. CDR3 size: 13 residues. CDR3 amino acids: CASSSNTNAEAFF. CDR3 nucleotide sequence: TGTGCCAGCAGTTCAAATACAAACGCTGAAGCTTTCTTT.

As regards this clonotype: Since no conserved phenylalanine or tryptophan closes the CDR3, a read error is the likely cause. This chain connects TRBV6-6 to TRBJ2-3; D unclear. TRBJ1-5 matches the DNA end more closely, so the J call is doubtful. The CDR3 consists of 14 residues. Germline assignment: CDR1 MNHNY and CDR2 SVGAGI (reference sequence). The CDR3 DNA is TGTGCAAGCAGTTTGAGCGGAAGCACAGATACGCAGCATTTG. Encoded protein: CASSLSGSTDTQHL.

To note about this clonotype: A read error may account for a junction end that differs from germline. The chain uses TRBV4-1 and TRBJ1-5; D unresolved. The CDR3 has 13 residues. Germline V gives CDR1 MGHRA, CDR2 YSYEKL. The CDR3 nucleotides read TGCGCCAGAAGCCAAGTTCTTAATCAGCCCCGGCATTTT. It yields the protein CARSQVLNQPRHF.

Of note for this clonotype: Mismatch with germline at one junction end may stem from a read error. This sequence joins TRBV4-2 and TRBJ2-7; D may correspond to TRBD1 or TRBD2 (5 bases each). From germline, CDR1 is LGHNA and CDR2 YNFKEQ. This CDR3 has 14 residues. CDR3 region: CAISQASRDYEQYF. CDR3 bases: TGTGCCATCAGCCAAGCTAGCAGGGACTACGAGCAGTACTTC.

This clonotype was counted between two and nine times. At one boundary the junction diverges from the germline segment, which might be a read error. This rearrangement joins TRBV11-3 to TRBJ2-7; 7 bases align to TRBD2. The CDR3 spans 13 residues. Per germline, CDR1 SGHNT and CDR2 YENEEA. DNA of the CDR3: TGTGCCAGCAGCCCGCGACTAGCTCTCGACCAGTATTTC. The encoded protein is CASSPRLALDQYF.

Points on this clonotype: One base away lies a much larger clone, so this may be a sequencing read error. J is TRBJ2-1 and V is TRBV5-4; D unresolved. In germline, CDR1 is SGHNT, CDR2 YYREEE (reference sequence). This CDR3 contains 14 residues. Trimming pared 6 bases from V and 7 bases from J, leaving 17 bases between. CDR3 in amino acids: CASNPTGSNNEQFF. CDR3 in DNA: TGTGCCAGCAACCCCACTGGGTCGAATAATGAGCAGTTCTTC.

Of note for this clonotype: Being one base from a much bigger clone, this may be a read error. The rearrangement links TRBV11-2 to TRBJ2-7; D unresolved. This CDR3 contains 14 residues. V was clipped by 1 base and J by 3 bases, with 10 bases between them. CDR1 and CDR2 (germline): SGHAT, FQNNGV. The CDR3 protein is CASSLVSNFYEQYF. CDR3 in DNA: TGTGCCAGCAGCTTAGTCTCAAACTTCTACGAGCAGTACTTC.

This clonotype is a singleton in its sample. The chain links TRBV6-2 or TRBV6-3 to TRBJ2-2; no clear D gene. The CDR3 runs to 14 residues. In germline, CDR1 is MNHEY, CDR2 SVGEGT. V was shortened by 4 bases and J by 2 bases, with 8 bases between the two germline ends. The CDR3 is CASSFSVNTGELFF. DNA of the CDR3: TGTGCCAGCAGTTTCTCAGTAAACACCGGGGAGCTGTTTTTT.

J is TRBJ2-7 and V is TRBV29-1; D gene ambiguous. Germline CDR1 is SQVTM and CDR2 is ANQGSEA. Trimming pared 5 bases from V and 2 bases from J, leaving 13 bases between. This CDR3 is built from 13 residues. CDR3 sequence reads: CSVYGQSPYEQYF. CDR3 bases: TGCAGCGTTTACGGGCAGAGCCCCTACGAGCAGTACTTC.

About this clonotype itself: An end of the junction does not agree with germline; a read error may underlie this. J is TRBJ2-5 and V is TRBV11-2; D might be TRBD1 (7 bases). The CDR3 runs 15 residues. Germline CDR1 is SGHAT and CDR2 is FQNNGV. CDR3 bases: TGTGCAAGCAGCTCGACAGGGATAGGGGGCGGGACCCATTACTTC. The encoded protein is CASSSTGIGGGTHYF.

In the case of this clonotype: At one boundary the junction diverges from the germline segment, which might be a read error. This chain joins TRBV6-5 and TRBJ1-1; 7 bases align to TRBD1. CDR1 is MNHEY, CDR2 SVGAGI, per germline. The CDR3 consists of 13 residues. The CDR3 DNA reads TGTGCTAGCAATCGGGACAGCCCTAATGAAGCTTTCTTT. Translating it yields CASNRDSPNEAFF.